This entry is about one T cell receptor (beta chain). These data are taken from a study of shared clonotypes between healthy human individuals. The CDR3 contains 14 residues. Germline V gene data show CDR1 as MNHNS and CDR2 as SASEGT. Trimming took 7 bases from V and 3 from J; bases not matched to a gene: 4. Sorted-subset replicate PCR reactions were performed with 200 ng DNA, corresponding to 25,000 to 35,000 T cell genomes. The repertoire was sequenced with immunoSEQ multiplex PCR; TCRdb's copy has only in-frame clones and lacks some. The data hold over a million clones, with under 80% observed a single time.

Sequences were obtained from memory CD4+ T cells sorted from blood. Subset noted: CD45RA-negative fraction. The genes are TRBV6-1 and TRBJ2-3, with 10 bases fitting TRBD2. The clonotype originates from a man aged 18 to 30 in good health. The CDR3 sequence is CASTLAGATDTQYF. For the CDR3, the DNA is TGTGCCAGCACCCTAGCGGGAGCTACAGATACGCAGTATTTT.